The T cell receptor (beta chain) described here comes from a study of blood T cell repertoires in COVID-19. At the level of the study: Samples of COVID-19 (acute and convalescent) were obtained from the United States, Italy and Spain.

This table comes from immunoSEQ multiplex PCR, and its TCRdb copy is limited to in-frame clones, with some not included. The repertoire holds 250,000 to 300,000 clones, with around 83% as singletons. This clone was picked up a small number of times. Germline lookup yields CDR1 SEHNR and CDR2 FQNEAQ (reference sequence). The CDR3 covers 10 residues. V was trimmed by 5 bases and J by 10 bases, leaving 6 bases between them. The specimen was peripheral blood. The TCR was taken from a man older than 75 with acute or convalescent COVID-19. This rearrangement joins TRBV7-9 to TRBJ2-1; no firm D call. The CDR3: CASSLGEQFF. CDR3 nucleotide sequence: TGTGCCAGCAGCCTCGGGGAGCAGTTCTTC.